A single sample is the source of the 8 T cell receptor beta chains below, sequenced in a study of shared clonotypes between healthy human individuals. The table came from immunoSEQ multiplex PCR; TCRdb's copy has only in-frame clones and leaves some out. Among 2 million to 2.5 million clones listed, over 90% were seen once. The specimen was naive CD4+ T cells from PBMCs. Sample subset: CD45RA+ positively selected. The receptors derive from a man younger than 30 in good health. Some clones in this sample may be carry-over from other donors' samples.

This clone was observed a single time. The rearrangement links TRBV19 to TRBJ1-1; D not certain. V dropped 10 bases and J dropped 7 bases, with 19 bases sitting between them. CDR1 LNHDA and CDR2 SQIVND come from the germline V gene (reference sequence). The CDR3 consists of 13 residues. The DNA for the CDR3 is TGTGCCACCTCGCTCCGGGGTGAGGATGAAGCTTTCTTT. Protein: CATSLRGEDEAFF.

V is TRBV7-8 and J is TRBJ2-5; D not resolved. This CDR3 has 15 residues. V was shortened by 7 bases and J by 7 bases, with 22 bases between the two germline ends. CDR1 and CDR2 (germline): SGHVS, FQNEAQ. The chain's CDR3 is CASTPLLRATGTQYF. In DNA form, the CDR3 reads TGTGCCAGCACCCCACTCCTTAGGGCGACGGGGACCCAGTACTTC.

The CDR3 region is CASRGRGSGTEAFF. The CDR3 region has the DNA TGTGCCAGCAGGGGGAGAGGGTCGGGCACTGAAGCTTTCTTT. V usage is TRBV28 and J usage is TRBJ1-1, with unresolved D. From germline, CDR1 is MDHEN and CDR2 SYDVKM. This CDR3 region has 14 residues. Between the trimmed V and J ends, which lost 6 bases and 4 bases, there was a span of 15 bases.

This clone was seen just once. The V gene is TRBV7-3, the J gene TRBJ1-3; D unresolved. CDR1 is SGHTA and CDR2 is FQGTGA in the germline V gene. The CDR3 consists of 13 residues. V lost 4 bases, J lost 4 bases, and 8 bases lay in between. CDR3 region: CASSSKPGNTIYF. The DNA of the CDR3 is TGTGCCAGCAGCTCGAAGCCCGGAAACACCATATATTTT.

The rearrangement uses TRBV4-1 and TRBJ2-5; 10 bases are shared with TRBD1. CDR1 and CDR2 (germline): MGHRA, YSYEKL. The CDR3 has 18 residues. After removal of 4 bases from V and 5 bases from J, the junction contained 16 bases not matched to a gene. This CDR3 reads CASSLRGETGGGGETQYF. The DNA of the CDR3 is TGCGCCAGCAGCCTAAGAGGGGAGACAGGGGGCGGTGGGGAGACCCAGTACTTC.

This clone is a singleton in its sample. This chain joins TRBV7-9 and TRBJ1-5; maybe TRBD1 (5 bases). Trimming cost V 4 bases and J 7 bases, with 14 bases left between them. This CDR3 has 14 residues. Germline CDR1 SEHNR, CDR2 FQNEAQ (reference sequence). CDR3 DNA sequence: TGTGCCAGCAGCTGGGGCGGCCTGGGACAGCCCCAGCATTTT. It is translated as CASSWGGLGQPQHF.

This chain joins TRBV5-4 and TRBJ2-7; 8 positions agree with TRBD2. This CDR3 contains 15 residues. Germline CDR1 SGHNT, CDR2 YYREEE (reference sequence). V was clipped by 1 base and J by 2 bases; unmatched bases: 5. The CDR3 DNA reads TGTGCCAGCAGCTTGCTTAGCGGGGAGCCCTACGAGCAGTACTTC. It yields the protein CASSLLSGEPYEQYF.

The chain is built from TRBV19 and TRBJ1-4; possibly TRBD1 for D (5 bases). From germline, CDR1 is LNHDA and CDR2 SQIVND (reference sequence). The length of the CDR3 is 15 residues. With 6 bases removed from V and 5 bases from J, the gap between germline ends came to 16 bases. As DNA, the CDR3 is TGTGCCAGTAGCGAAAGACGGACAAAGAATGAAAAACTGTTTTTT. This sequence encodes CASSERRTKNEKLFF.